This TCR beta chain came from a study of T cells after yellow fever vaccination. Across the study: SMART-Seq v4 Ultra Low Input prepared the low-cell-number fractions.

In its sample, this clonotype was seen many times. Its matching antigen is unknown. TCRdb called the 5' RACE reads again in MiXCR, with one record for every CDR3 protein. The sample holds some 200,000 distinct CDR3 sequences; under 3.5% are singletons and the top ten take 3.2%. The study, taken as a whole, reports: Reappearance after the booster was seen for most primary-vaccination clones, at 95% to 98% CD4 and roughly 90% CD8.

The CDR3 totals 13 residues. V was pared by 0 bases and J by 16 bases, with 16 bases between. The chain carries TRBV12-3 or TRBV12-4 and TRBJ2-1; perhaps TRBD2 as D (6 bases). This sequence originates from a man between 18 and 29 years old who received the YFV17D yellow fever vaccine. The sample in question was CD4+ T cells sorted from PBMCs, obtained 10 days after the yellow fever booster vaccination. CDR3 DNA sequence: TGTGCCAGCAGTTTAGCAGTGGGAGAGACTAGTTTCTTC. It is translated as CASSLAVGETSFF.